This record covers a single T cell receptor beta chain. The antigen remains undetermined. The V gene's germline CDR1 is SGHRS and CDR2 YFSETQ. This CDR3 region has 14 residues. V shed 4 bases and J 4 bases; nucleotides not matched to a gene: 7. Both 60 Vbeta primers and 13 Jbeta primers went into the PCR. Clones were read by immunoSEQ multiplex PCR, and TCRdb kept only the in-frame ones, dropping some. The top ten clones hold roughly 4.2% of a sample with some 140,000 clones, around three quarters of them seen once. This sample is drawn from a study of cytomegalovirus exposure and HLA in healthy donors. Study-wide context: An analysis done earlier identified more than 90 million unique TCR beta sequences from approximately 170 million T cells. Among a few hundred genotyped donors, around 80% fell in the Caucasian-associated ancestry cluster. General study results and limits: A later analysis, which compared TCR beta chains of equal frequency, found the HLA-associated ones more clonally expanded. Presence/absence analyses took donor sequencing depth as roughly uniform.

The chain is built from TRBV5-1 and TRBJ1-1, with 7 bases matching TRBD1. The source material was PBMCs. This sequence was found in a woman aged 40 to 50 in good health and CMV-seronegative. The chain's CDR3 is CASSGRSGGTEAFF. The CDR3 DNA is TGCGCCAGCAGCGGTCGTTCAGGGGGCACTGAAGCTTTCTTT. The full variable domain, its missing parts supplied by reference TRBV5-1 and TRBJ1-1, is KAGVTQTPRYLIKTRGQQVTLSCSPISGHRSVSWYQQTPGQGLQFLFEYFSETQRNKGNFPGRFSGRQFSNSRSEMNVSTLELGDSALYLCASSGRSGGTEAFFGQGTRLTVV.